This TCR beta chain was captured by sequencing in a study of PD-1 and CTLA-4 blockade in melanoma. Only in-frame clones appear in the TCRdb table, and some are missing; sequencing was by immunoSEQ multiplex PCR. Here the sample spans roughly 30,000 clones, 91% being singletons. This CDR3 region has 16 residues. The V segment lost 2 bases and the J segment 2 bases; nucleotides outside the gene matches: 6. Germline-derived CDR1 and CDR2 are MNHEY and SMNVEV (reference sequence). This specimen consisted of CD8+ T cells from peripheral blood, obtained from a patient given anti-PD-1 treatment. This sequence was found in a human donor with melanoma. The rearrangement uses TRBV27 and TRBJ2-1; 7 bases fit TRBD2. CDR3 bases: TGTGCCAGCAGTTTAGGGGGGGATCCCCCCTACAATGAGCAGTTCTTC. Encoded protein: CASSLGGDPPYNEQFF.